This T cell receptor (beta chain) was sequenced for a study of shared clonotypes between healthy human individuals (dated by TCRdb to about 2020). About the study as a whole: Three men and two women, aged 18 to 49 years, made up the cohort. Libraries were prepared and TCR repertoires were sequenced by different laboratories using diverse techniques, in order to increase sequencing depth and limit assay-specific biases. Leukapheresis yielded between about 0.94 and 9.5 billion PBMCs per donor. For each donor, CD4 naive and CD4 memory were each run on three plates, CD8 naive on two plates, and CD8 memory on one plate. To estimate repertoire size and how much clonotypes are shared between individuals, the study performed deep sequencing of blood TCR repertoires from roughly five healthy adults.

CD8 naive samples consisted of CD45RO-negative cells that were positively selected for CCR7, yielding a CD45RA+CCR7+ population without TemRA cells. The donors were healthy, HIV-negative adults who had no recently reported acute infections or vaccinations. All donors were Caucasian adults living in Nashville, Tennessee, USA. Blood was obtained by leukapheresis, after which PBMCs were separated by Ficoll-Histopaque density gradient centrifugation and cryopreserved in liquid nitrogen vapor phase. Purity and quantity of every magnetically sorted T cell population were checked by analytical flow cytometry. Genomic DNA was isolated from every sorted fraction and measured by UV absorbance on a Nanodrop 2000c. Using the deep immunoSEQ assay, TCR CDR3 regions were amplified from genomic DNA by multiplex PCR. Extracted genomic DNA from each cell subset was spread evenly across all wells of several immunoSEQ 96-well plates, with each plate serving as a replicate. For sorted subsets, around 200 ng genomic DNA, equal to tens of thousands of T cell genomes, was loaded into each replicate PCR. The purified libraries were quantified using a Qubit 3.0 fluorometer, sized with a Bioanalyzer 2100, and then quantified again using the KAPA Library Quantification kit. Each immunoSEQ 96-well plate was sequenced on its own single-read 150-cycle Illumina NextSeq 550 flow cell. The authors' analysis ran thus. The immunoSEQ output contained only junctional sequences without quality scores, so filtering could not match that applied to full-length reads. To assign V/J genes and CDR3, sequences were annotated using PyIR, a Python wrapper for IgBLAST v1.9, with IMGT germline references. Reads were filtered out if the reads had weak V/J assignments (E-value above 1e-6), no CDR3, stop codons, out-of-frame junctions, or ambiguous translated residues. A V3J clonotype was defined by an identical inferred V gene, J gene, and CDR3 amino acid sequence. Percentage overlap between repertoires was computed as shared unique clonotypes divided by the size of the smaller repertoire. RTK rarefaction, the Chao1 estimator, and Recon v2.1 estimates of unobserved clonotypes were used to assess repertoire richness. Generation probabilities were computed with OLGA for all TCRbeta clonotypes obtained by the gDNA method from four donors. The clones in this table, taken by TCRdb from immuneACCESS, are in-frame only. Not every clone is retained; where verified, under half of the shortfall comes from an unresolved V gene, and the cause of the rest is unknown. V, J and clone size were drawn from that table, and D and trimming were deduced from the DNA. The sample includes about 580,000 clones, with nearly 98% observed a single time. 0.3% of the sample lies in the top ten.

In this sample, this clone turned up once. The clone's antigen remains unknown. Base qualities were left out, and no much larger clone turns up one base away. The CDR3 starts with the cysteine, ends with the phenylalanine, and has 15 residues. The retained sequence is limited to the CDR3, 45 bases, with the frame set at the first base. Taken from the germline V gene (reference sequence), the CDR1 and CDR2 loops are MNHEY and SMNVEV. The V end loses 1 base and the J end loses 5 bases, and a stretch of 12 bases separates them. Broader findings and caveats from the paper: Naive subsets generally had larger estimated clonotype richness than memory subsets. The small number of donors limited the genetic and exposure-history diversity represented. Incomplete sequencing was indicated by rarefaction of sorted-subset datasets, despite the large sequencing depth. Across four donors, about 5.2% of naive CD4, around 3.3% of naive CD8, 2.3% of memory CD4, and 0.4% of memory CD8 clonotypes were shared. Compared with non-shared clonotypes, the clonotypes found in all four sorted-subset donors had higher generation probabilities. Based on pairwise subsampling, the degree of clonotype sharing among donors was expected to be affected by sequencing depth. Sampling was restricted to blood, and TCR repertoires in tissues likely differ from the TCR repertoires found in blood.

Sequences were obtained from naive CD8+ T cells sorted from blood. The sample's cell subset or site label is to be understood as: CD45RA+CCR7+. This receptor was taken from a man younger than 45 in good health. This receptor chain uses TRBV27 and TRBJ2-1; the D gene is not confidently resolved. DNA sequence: TGTGCCAGCAGTTTATGGTCCGGCGGTAACAATGAGCAGTTCTTC. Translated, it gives CASSLWSGGNNEQFF.